This T cell receptor (beta chain) was identified during a study of T cells in Graves' hyperthyroidism and ophthalmopathy. The study's findings and limits: Stable hyperthyroidism was separated from ophthalmopathy by a model based on 13 V-J features.

It was uncontrolled infection, other autoimmune disease, pregnancy or lactation that excluded patients. The CDR3 consists of 16 residues. With 3 bases clipped from V and 1 base from J, the junction kept 5 bases outside the gene matches. Looked up from germline, CDR1 is SNHLY and CDR2 is FYNNEI. The CDR3 regions of TCR beta were amplified from RNA transcripts. Primed by the HTBI set, a first-round RT-PCR was run on the TCR CDR3. TCRdb recomputed calls from the multiplex PCR reads with MiXCR, one row per CDR3 protein. The sample includes some 250,000 distinct CDR3 sequences, more than 14% seen only once; the top ten take about an eighth. This clonotype has ten or more counts. Its specificity is unknown.

The chain is built from TRBV2 and TRBJ2-1, with TRBD1 identical over 8 bases. Sequencing was performed on blood. The TCR comes from a woman aged 40 to 50 with Graves' hyperthyroidism that later progressed to Graves' ophthalmopathy. CDR3 DNA sequence: TGTGCCAGCAGTGAGGAGCGACAGGGGTCCTACAATGAGCAGTTCTTC. Encoded protein: CASSEERQGSYNEQFF.